This TCR beta chain was captured in a study of control samples from healthy donors and cancer patients. V shed 0 bases and J 5 bases; nucleotides not matched to a gene: 3. Germline loops: CDR1 MNHNY, CDR2 SVGAGI (reference sequence). The CDR3 has 15 amino acids. Using immunoSEQ multiplex PCR, the repertoire was profiled, and TCRdb retains in-frame clones only, with some absent. The sample lists around 170,000 clones; roughly nine tenths were seen once. This chain links TRBV6-6 with TRBJ1-4, with TRBD1 matching over 7 bases. The sample comprised blood. The sequence was obtained from a woman in her thirties in good health. This CDR3 is CASSYSGQPNEKLFF. The CDR3 DNA reads TGTGCCAGCAGTTACTCGGGACAGCCAAATGAAAAACTGTTTTTT.